This TCR beta chain is drawn from a study of post-analysis software for immune sequencing data. Overall study: Relapsing-remitting, secondary progressive and progressive-relapsing multiple sclerosis were all included among the disease courses.

Trimming removed 6 bases from V and 10 bases from J; junction bases left unmatched: 13. This CDR3 is 13 amino acids long. Germline V gene sequence: CDR1 DFQATT, CDR2 SNEGSKA (reference sequence). Worth noting for this clonotype: Its antigen remains unknown.

Study findings and constraints: Batch-matched samples strongly co-clustered by F measure. With TRBV5-6, TRBV5-1 and TRBV20-1 included, about five TRBV segments were more frequent in patients than in controls. The normalized Chao1 diversity of multiple sclerosis patients was significantly lower than that of controls.

Built from TCR beta cDNA, the libraries had unique molecular identifiers in them. Between about 0.85 and 10 million T cells gave rise to 450,000 to 650,000 cDNA molecules. MiXCR, applied by TCRdb to the PCR reads, yields one record per CDR3 protein. This repertoire shows hundreds of thousands of distinct CDR3 sequences, around 60% found once; its top ten account for around 10%. The source of this sequence is a girl aged 2 to 9 with multiple sclerosis. The chain carries TRBV20-1 and TRBJ2-3, with TRBD1 matching over 7 bases. Sequencing was carried out using blood. The CDR3 sequence is CSAPPRGKAAQYF. CDR3 sequence (DNA): TGCAGTGCCCCTCCCAGGGGGAAGGCCGCGCAGTATTTT.